A single sample gave rise to the 22 T cell receptor beta chains below, sequenced in a study of blood T cell repertoires in COVID-19. Sequencing used immunoSEQ multiplex PCR; TCRdb keeps in-frame clones, though not all of them. The sample has 300,000 to 400,000 clones; around 90% are singletons. The sample consisted of peripheral blood. These receptors were obtained from a man in his fifties with active or convalescent COVID-19.

This chain links TRBV6-4 with TRBJ2-2, with a possible D match to TRBD2 (6 bases). The germline CDR1 and CDR2 sequences are MRHNA and SNTAGT. The length of the CDR3 is 16 residues. With 0 bases removed from V and 4 bases from J, the gap between germline ends came to 12 bases. The CDR3 coding sequence is TGTGCCAGCAGTGACTCCCCGACTAGACCCACCGGGGAGCTGTTTTTT. This sequence encodes CASSDSPTRPTGELFF.

This sequence joins TRBV11-2 and TRBJ1-6, with 7 bases identical to TRBD1. This CDR3 spans 16 amino acids. In germline, CDR1 is SGHAT, CDR2 FQNNGV. The V gene end was trimmed by 5 bases and the J gene end by 5 bases; junction bases not matched to a gene: 9. The CDR3 coding sequence is TGTGCCAGCAGCCTACCCGGGACAGTAGATAATTCACCCCTCCACTTT. The encoded protein is CASSLPGTVDNSPLHF.

V and J are TRBV5-4 and TRBJ1-3; the D gene is possibly TRBD1 (6 bases). The CDR3 runs 14 residues. Germline CDR1 is SGHNT and CDR2 is YYREEE (reference sequence). Trimming pared 0 bases from V and 4 bases from J, leaving 8 bases between. CDR3 sequence reads: CASSLAGAGNTIYF. In DNA, the CDR3 is TGTGCCAGCAGCTTGGCAGGGGCCGGAAACACCATATATTTT.

In DNA form, the CDR3 reads TGTGCCAGCAGTTACCGACCCGGACAGGGTGGAACCGGGGAGCTGTTTTTT. This translates into CASSYRPGQGGTGELFF. The chain links TRBV28 to TRBJ2-2; the match to TRBD1 covers 8 bases. Trimming cost V 4 bases and J 5 bases; bases outside gene matches: 12. The CDR3 contains 17 residues. The V gene's germline CDR1 is MDHEN and CDR2 SYDVKM.

This clone was recorded once. The rearrangement uses TRBV19 and TRBJ1-5; D is uncertain. The CDR3 contains 15 residues. Per germline, CDR1 LNHDA and CDR2 SQIVND (reference sequence). Trimming stripped 6 bases from V and 0 bases from J, with 12 bases between. The CDR3 region is CASRSGDNSNQPQHF. In DNA form, the CDR3 reads TGTGCCAGTAGGAGCGGTGATAATAGCAATCAGCCCCAGCATTTT.

This clone has just a few counts. The chain employs TRBV18 and TRBJ1-1; 9 bases are a match to TRBD1. Germline loops: CDR1 KGHSH, CDR2 LQKENI. The CDR3 has 15 amino acids. V lost 3 bases to trimming and J lost 1 base; unmatched junction nucleotides: 3. The CDR3 nucleotides are TGTGCCAGCTCACCCGAGACAGGGGGGAACACTGAAGCTTTCTTT. Translating gives CASSPETGGNTEAFF. The full variable domain, with the rest looked up from reference TRBV18 and TRBJ1-1, is NAGVMQNPRHLVRRRGQEARLRCSPMKGHSHVYWYRQLPEEGLKFMVYLQKENIIDESGMPKERFSAEFPKEGPSILRIQQVVRGDSAAYFCASSPETGGNTEAFFGQGTRLTVV.

This clone showed up just once. Other DNA sequences of this sample code for an identical CDR3. V gene TRBV30 combines with J gene TRBJ1-1; D uncertain. Trimming pared 0 bases from V and 3 bases from J, leaving 8 bases between. CDR3 length: 13 residues. Germline lookup yields CDR1 GTSNPN and CDR2 SVGIG (reference sequence). This CDR3 reads CAWSVQGDTEAFF. CDR3 nucleotides: TGTGCCTGGAGTGTACAAGGAGACACTGAAGCTTTCTTT.

The J gene is TRBJ2-7, the V gene TRBV4-3; D is perhaps TRBD1 (5 bases). Germline values: CDR1 LGHNA, CDR2 YSLEER. The V gene lost 0 bases and the J gene lost 7 bases, with 16 bases spanning the gap. The CDR3 sequence is 15 residues long. The CDR3 DNA follows: TGCGCCAGCAGCCAAGATCTAGGGGTTCCCCGGGAGCAGTACTTC. This gives the protein CASSQDLGVPREQYF.

The V gene is TRBV9, the J gene TRBJ2-2; unclear D gene. The CDR3 consists of 15 residues. Germline values: CDR1 SGDLS, CDR2 YYNGEE. V lost 0 bases, J lost 4 bases, and 10 bases lay in between. CDR3 in amino acids: CASSVAGWRTGELFF. The DNA for the CDR3 is TGTGCCAGCAGCGTAGCAGGTTGGCGCACCGGGGAGCTGTTTTTT. Filled out from reference TRBV9 and TRBJ2-2, the complete variable domain reads DSGVTQTPKHLITATGQRVTLRCSPRSGDLSVYWYQQSLDQGLQFLIQYYNGEERAKGNILERFSAQQFPDLHSELNLSSLELGDSALYFCASSVAGWRTGELFFGEGSRLTVL.

The V gene is TRBV7-3, the J gene TRBJ2-1, with D possibly matching TRBD2 (7 bases). The CDR3 spans 16 residues. V lost 5 bases and J 6 bases, leaving 20 bases between the germline ends. The V gene's germline CDR1 is SGHTA and CDR2 FQGTGA. The CDR3 region has the DNA TGTGCCAGCAGCGCGGGGGCACAACAGGGCCGCAATGAGCAGTTCTTC. Protein sequence: CASSAGAQQGRNEQFF.

J is TRBJ1-2 and V is TRBV4-3, with 9 bases that match TRBD1. The junction had 12 bases not matched to a gene; V was cut back by 0 bases and J by 4 bases. The CDR3 runs to 18 residues. Germline V gene lookup returns CDR1 LGHNA and CDR2 YSLEER. The chain's CDR3 is CASSQDRRTGAAGYGYTF. The DNA for the CDR3 is TGCGCCAGCAGCCAAGATCGGAGGACAGGGGCCGCTGGCTATGGCTACACCTTC.

This chain joins TRBV19 and TRBJ1-1, with 8 bases identical to TRBD1. Germline trimming cut 3 bases from V and 1 base from J; bases unmatched to any gene: 7. CDR3 length: 16 residues. CDR1 is LNHDA, CDR2 SQIVND, per germline (reference sequence). The CDR3 bases are TGTGCCAGTAGTATCTACCCCGGACAGGGGAACACTGAAGCTTTCTTT. This codes for CASSIYPGQGNTEAFF.

J is TRBJ2-3 and V is TRBV21-1; TRBD2 is taken as the D call from the table, unchecked against the DNA. TRBV21-1 is tagged as a pseudogene. The CDR3 covers 12 residues. The CDR3 DNA follows: TGTGCCAGCAGCTACCTTTACGGTACGCAGTATTTT. It translates to CASSYLYGTQYF.

This rearrangement joins TRBV13 to TRBJ2-2, with 9 bases identical to TRBD2. Germline V gene data show CDR1 as PRHDT and CDR2 as FYEKMQ (reference sequence). Losses at the gene ends were 3 bases for V and 1 base for J; bases not matched to a gene: 0. This CDR3 contains 15 residues. CDR3 amino acids: CASSFSGGNTGELFF. In DNA form, the CDR3 reads TGTGCCAGCAGCTTTAGCGGGGGGAACACCGGGGAGCTGTTTTTT.

The V and J genes are TRBV18 and TRBJ1-4; D remains unclear. Germline CDR1 KGHSH, CDR2 LQKENI. V was clipped by 6 bases and J by 13 bases, with 12 bases between them. The CDR3 runs 11 residues. In DNA, the CDR3 is TGTGCCAGCTCCCCGGGAGGTACACTGTTTTTT. Protein: CASSPGGTLFF. Based on the CDR3 plus reference TRBV18 and TRBJ1-4, the full variable domain is NAGVMQNPRHLVRRRGQEARLRCSPMKGHSHVYWYRQLPEEGLKFMVYLQKENIIDESGMPKERFSAEFPKEGPSILRIQQVVRGDSAAYFCASSPGGTLFFGSGTQLSVL.

The CDR3 sequence is CASSLGAGQVNTEAFF. In nucleotides, the CDR3 is TGTGCCAGCAGTTTAGGAGCAGGGCAGGTGAACACTGAAGCTTTCTTT. This chain joins TRBV28 and TRBJ1-1, with D perhaps matching TRBD1 (5 bases). In germline, CDR1 is MDHEN, CDR2 SYDVKM. This CDR3 has 16 residues. V was pared by 2 bases and J by 0 bases, with 13 bases between.

CDR3 loop: CASSQDTARLTDTQYF. CDR3 coding DNA: TGCGCCAGCAGCCAAGACACGGCCAGGCTCACAGATACGCAGTATTTT. The chain is built from TRBV4-1 and TRBJ2-3; D is undetermined. Per the germline V gene, CDR1 is MGHRA and CDR2 is YSYEKL. Between the trimmed V and J ends, which lost 0 bases and 2 bases, there was a span of 12 bases. The CDR3 extends over 16 amino acids.

This clone was counted only a few times. V usage is TRBV19 and J usage is TRBJ2-7, with TRBD1 matching over 9 bases. After removal of 2 bases from V and 3 bases from J, the junction contained 2 bases not matched to a gene. CDR3 length: 14 amino acids. Germline values: CDR1 LNHDA, CDR2 SQIVND (reference sequence). CDR3 coding DNA: TGTGCCAGTAGTATACGGGGACAGGGCTACGAGCAGTACTTC. It translates to CASSIRGQGYEQYF.

CDR3 DNA sequence: TGTGCCTGGAGTCTCCGGCGGCAGGGGAGCCTCTATAATTCACCCCTCCACTTT. This codes for CAWSLRRQGSLYNSPLHF. The chain is built from TRBV30 and TRBJ1-6; perhaps TRBD1 as D (6 bases). Germline V gene data show CDR1 as GTSNPN and CDR2 as SVGIG (reference sequence). V was pared by 2 bases and J by 3 bases, with 20 bases between. CDR3 length: 18 amino acids. The full variable domain, with the rest looked up from reference TRBV30 and TRBJ1-6, is SQTIHQWPATLVQPVGSPLSLECTVEGTSNPNLYWYRQAAGRGLQLLFYSVGIGQISSEVPQNLSASRPQDRQFILSSKKLLLSDSGFYLCAWSLRRQGSLYNSPLHFGNGTRLTVT.

This clone was observed a few times. In nucleotides, the CDR3 is TGTGCCAGCTCAAGGGACACAGGGTGGAATTCACCCCTCCACTTT. This translates into CASSRDTGWNSPLHF. The chain links TRBV27 to TRBJ1-6; D is perhaps TRBD1 (6 bases). Trimming left V 8 bases short and J 7 bases short, with 18 bases between. The germline V gene has CDR1 MNHEY and CDR2 SMNVEV (reference sequence). The CDR3 loop spans 15 amino acids.

CDR3 in DNA: TGCGCCAGCAGCCAAGTCATAGCGGGAAACTCCTACAATGAGCAGTTCTTC. Protein product: CASSQVIAGNSYNEQFF. V is TRBV4-1 and J is TRBJ2-1; 8 bases line up with TRBD2. V lost 1 base to trimming and J lost 0 bases; unmatched junction nucleotides: 5. Germline CDR1 MGHRA, CDR2 YSYEKL. The CDR3 runs 17 residues.

This clone was counted a single time. V is TRBV2 and J is TRBJ2-4; TRBD1 matches 10 bases. This CDR3 has 16 amino acids. Germline CDR1 and CDR2: SNHLY and FYNNEI. The junction had 6 bases not matched to a gene; V was cut back by 6 bases and J by 1 base. CDR3: CASSNDRGLAKNIQYF. CDR3 nucleotides: TGTGCCAGCAGCAACGACAGGGGGCTCGCCAAAAACATTCAGTACTTC.